This T cell receptor (beta chain) comes out of a study of T-cell reconstitution after alpha-beta-depleted transplantation in children. Whole-study results and caveats: After one year, T-cell counts and TCRbeta diversity mostly came from new T cells. At around two months after transplant, the alpha-beta T cells were reportedly derived from several hundred expanded clones that came from non-depleted graft cells. TCRbeta diversity was high at day 60 in some patients (a result of surviving recipient T cells and thymic progenitors).

CDR3 length equals 18 residues. Trimming removed 7 bases from V and 0 bases from J; junction bases left unmatched: 16. CDR1 is SGHRS and CDR2 is YFSETQ in the germline V gene. Researchers prepared the TCRbeta library using unique molecular identifiers, the study reports. One entry per CDR3 protein results from TCRdb running MiXCR on the PCR reads. The sample includes hundreds of thousands of distinct CDR3 sequences, approximately 14% seen only once; the top ten take around 0.79%. With regard to this clonotype: No antigen is known for it.

This TCR derives from a girl aged 2-10 years with congenital amegakaryocytic thrombocytopenia, due to receive a stem cell transplant. The specimen was PBMCs, collected before TCRalphabeta/CD19-depleted stem cell transplant. V gene TRBV5-1 combines with J gene TRBJ2-1; 7 positions match TRBD2. The CDR3 sequence: CASRLLGWGGSSYNEQFF. Written as DNA, the CDR3 is TGCGCCAGCCGCCTTCTTGGGTGGGGGGGAAGCTCCTACAATGAGCAGTTCTTC.